This T cell receptor beta chain was identified in a study of cytotoxic CD8 clonotypes in ibrutinib-treated CLL (dated by TCRdb to about 2021). General notes on the study: In this cohort, over 14 patients were treatment-naive and approximately 10 were relapsed/refractory, while around 17 had unmutated IGHV. Cryopreserved peripheral blood mononuclear cells were obtained before treatment, at response, and at either sustained remission or disease progression. Every sample from remission and from progressive disease was obtained while the patients were still on ibrutinib. Of the 70 to 90 people in the trial, 26 had longitudinal samples available. Response samples were obtained after a median of around eleven months of treatment, with a range of roughly 6 to 40 months. Responses were partial in roughly 24 patients and complete in 2; after median 68 months follow-up, about 15 stayed in remission and about twelve progressed. On average, each sample had approximately 250,000 productive templates and more than 85,000 productive rearrangements. What the research found in general, with its limitations: Clonality increased at ibrutinib response, stayed stable in sustained remission, and fell back toward baseline at progression. Sampling times were not matched between sustained-remission and progressing patients, and lymph node repertoires were not studied. Public clonotypes were rare and either shrank or stayed stable during treatment, and the rise in clonality at ibrutinib response reflected expansion of private clonotypes. Baseline clonality was found to be higher than that of age-matched healthy donors and was strongly correlated with circulating CD8+ T-cell counts.

The time point label, as the study defines it: progressive disease on ibrutinib. For TCR beta library preparation, about 2 micrograms of genomic DNA were extracted from the cryopreserved PBMCs. Longitudinal blood samples from CLL patients on ibrutinib monotherapy underwent high-throughput TCR beta sequencing. Patients were enrolled in a phase 2 open-label single-center ibrutinib monotherapy trial. Each clonotype received, on average, about 10x coverage in deep resolution sequencing performed on a MiSeq, where the target depth lay between 1 in 1 million and 1 in 200,000 T cells. The immunoSEQ hsTCRB Kit was used to generate TCR beta libraries. Concerning the study's data processing: The data were analyzed with ImmunoSEQ Analyzer and ImmunoSEQ Data Assistant, and V, D and J gene assignments followed IMGT definitions. Clonality was computed as one minus normalized Shannon entropy of productive rearrangement frequencies, ranging from 0 to 1. Only overrepresented clonotypes making up at least 0.05% of the repertoire of each patient were included in the public clonotype analysis. Repertoires from around 13 age-matched healthy donors in immuneACCESS were used as clonality controls. The immuneACCESS repertoire file appears here via TCRdb, limited to in-frame rearrangements. These files lack a portion of the clones; in checked studies, under half of the deficit traces to unresolved V genes, and the cause of the others is not known. V, J and clone size derive from that table, while D and trimming were established from the DNA sequence. For this sample there are some 35,000 clones; around 75% appear just once. 15% to 20% of the sample is in the top ten clones.

With regard to this clone: What this receptor recognizes is not known. The sample holds no much larger clone one base away, and base qualities are not on file.

This TCR came from a human donor with chronic lymphocytic leukemia. This specimen consisted of PBMCs, obtained at disease progression, from a patient treated with ibrutinib.

The DNA is as follows: TGTGCCAGCCGGGACGGGACCGGGACTAATGAAAAACTGTTTTTT. Translated, this gives CASRDGTGTNEKLFF. Recombination linked TRBV6-6 to TRBJ1-4; TRBD1 is a weak D gene call, 5 bases matching. CDR1 and CDR2, per the germline V gene (reference sequence), are MNHNY and SVGAGI. Reading from cysteine to phenylalanine, the CDR3 counts 15 amino acids. Of all the DNA, just the CDR3 is kept, 45 bases in frame from base 1. The junction carries 15 bases between V and J, which are trimmed by 8 bases and 2 bases respectively.